These 10 T cell receptor beta chains came from one sample sequenced in a study of T cell repertoires in cytomegalovirus infection. TCRdb processed the reads anew with MiXCR; each CDR3 protein has one entry. The sample lists roughly 760,000 distinct CDR3 sequences, approximately 40% occurring once. Sample: PBMCs. The receptors originated from a human donor in good health (CMV status not recorded). Some clones in this sample may be carry-over from other donors' samples.

The chain employs TRBV6-5 and TRBJ1-4; D is perhaps TRBD1 (6 bases). CDR3 length: 14 amino acids. V lost 5 bases and J lost 7, with 14 bases in between. Germline values: CDR1 MNHEY, CDR2 SVGAGI. Here the CDR3 reads CASSGQLSSEKLFF. CDR3 bases: TGTGCCAGCAGTGGACAGCTATCAAGTGAAAAACTGTTTTTT.

This clonotype was seen repeatedly, ten times or more. V usage is TRBV7-2 and J usage is TRBJ1-5; tentative D call: TRBD1 (5 bases). CDR1 is SGHTA, CDR2 FQGNSA, per germline. CDR3 length equals 14 residues. V was cut by 5 bases and J by 4 bases, with 12 bases left in between. As DNA, the CDR3 is TGTGCCAGCAGCCTAAGAGACAGAAATCAGCCCCAGCATTTT. The encoded protein is CASSLRDRNQPQHF.

The chain couples TRBV6-2 or TRBV6-3 to TRBJ2-1, with D maybe TRBD2 (6 bases). This CDR3 spans 16 amino acids. Germline V gene data show CDR1 as MNHEY and CDR2 as SVGEGT. Trimming took off 7 bases at V and 4 bases at J, with 20 bases between the two ends. For the CDR3, the DNA is TGTGCCAGCACTACCCGGGGAGGCACTCTTTACAATGAGCAGTTCTTC. This sequence encodes CASTTRGGTLYNEQFF.

This chain joins TRBV6-4 and TRBJ2-2; the match to TRBD2 covers 9 bases. The CDR3 loop spans 14 amino acids. After removal of 4 bases from V and 8 bases from J, the junction contained 5 bases not matched to a gene. From germline, CDR1 is MRHNA and CDR2 SNTAGT. The CDR3 spells CASSADGLAGELFF. The CDR3 nucleotides are TGTGCCAGCAGTGCCGACGGACTAGCGGGGGAGCTGTTTTTT.

This clonotype was counted a few times. The CDR3 DNA reads TGTGCCAGCAGCTTATCCCGGGGCCGGGAGCAGTACTTC. Translation gives CASSLSRGREQYF. The V and J genes are TRBV7-9 and TRBJ2-7; TRBD1 or TRBD2 may be the D gene (5 bases each). The CDR3 spans 13 residues. V dropped 2 bases and J dropped 7 bases, with 12 bases sitting between them. Germline loops: CDR1 SEHNR, CDR2 FQNEAQ (reference sequence).

This chain joins TRBV10-3 and TRBJ1-5; unclear D gene. The CDR3 is 13 amino acids. The V end was cut by 10 bases, the J end by 3 bases, with 13 bases between. Per germline, CDR1 ENHRY and CDR2 SYGVKD. Here the CDR3 DNA reads TGTGCCACCGGCGGGCAGATCAATCAGCCCCAGCATTTT. It encodes CATGGQINQPQHF.

This clonotype was observed many times. The rearrangement joins TRBV7-8 to TRBJ2-7; no firm D call. Trimming took off 5 bases at V and 3 bases at J, with 14 bases between the two ends. The CDR3 consists of 14 residues. Per germline, CDR1 SGHVS and CDR2 FQNEAQ. CDR3 coding DNA: TGTGCCAGCAGCCCGGACCGATGGGTCTACGAGCAGTACTTC. Protein product: CASSPDRWVYEQYF.

This clonotype appeared a few times. The CDR3 DNA reads as TGTGCCAGCACAAGGCCGACAGAATCTAACTATGGCTACACCTTC. Its translation: CASTRPTESNYGYTF. V and J are TRBV6-6 and TRBJ1-2, with D perhaps matching TRBD1 (5 bases). CDR3 size: 15 residues. Trimming removed 7 bases from V and 0 bases from J, with 15 bases in between. Per germline, CDR1 MNHNY and CDR2 SVGAGI (reference sequence).

The genes are TRBV11-2 and TRBJ1-4; TRBD1 aligns across 8 bases. Germline CDR1 is SGHAT and CDR2 is FQNNGV. The J segment lost 7 bases and the V segment lost 1 base, leaving 8 bases of the junction unmatched. CDR3 length: 16 amino acids. In DNA form, the CDR3 reads TGTGCCAGCAGCTTAGCTCCGACAGGGGAAGGTGAAAAACTGTTTTTT. Translation: CASSLAPTGEGEKLFF. Variable domain in full (rest from reference TRBV11-2 and TRBJ1-4): EAGVAQSPRYKIIEKRQSVAFWCNPISGHATLYWYQQILGQGPKLLIQFQNNGVVDDSQLPKDRFSAERLKGVDSTLKIQPAKLEDSAVYLCASSLAPTGEGEKLFFGSGTQLSVL.

This clonotype was counted ten times or more. Here the CDR3 DNA reads TGTGCCAGCAGCCTGGAACGTCGGCGCGGATGGGCTTTCTTT. It yields the protein CASSLERRRGWAFF. The chain combines TRBV7-8 with TRBJ1-1; D is unresolved. This CDR3 has 14 residues. V was pared by 5 bases and J by 11 bases, with 21 bases between. Germline CDR1 reads SGHVS; CDR2 reads FQNEAQ.